This entry lists 14 T cell receptor beta chains sequenced from one sample in a study of control samples from healthy donors and cancer patients. TCRdb's table, derived via immunoSEQ multiplex PCR, lists solely in-frame clones and lacks some. The sample comprises some 78,000 clones, 85% to 90% of which are singletons, and approximately 7.6% rests with the top ten. Specimen: blood. The receptor set was obtained from a woman in her sixties in good health.

V is TRBV4-3 and J is TRBJ2-5; 8 bases fit TRBD2. The germline V gene encodes CDR1 LGHNA and CDR2 YSLEER. J lost 5 bases, V lost 4 bases, and 9 bases had no gene match. The CDR3 extends over 15 amino acids. The CDR3 here is CASSLGGTSGETQYF. CDR3 DNA: TGCGCCAGCAGCCTGGGTGGGACTAGTGGGGAGACCCAGTACTTC.

The J gene is TRBJ1-2, the V gene TRBV6-6, with D hard to call. V lost 2 bases to trimming and J lost 3 bases, with 10 bases between them. This CDR3 contains 14 residues. Per germline, CDR1 MNHNY and CDR2 SVGAGI (reference sequence). CDR3 nucleotides: TGTGCCAGCAGTTACCCTGGGCAGGACTATGGCTACACCTTC. Amino acids: CASSYPGQDYGYTF.

V usage is TRBV9 and J usage is TRBJ1-2; TRBD1 aligns across 10 bases. CDR3 length equals 14 residues. The V and J ends lost 3 bases and 7 bases, in that order; junction bases with no gene match: 6. Germline CDR1 reads SGDLS; CDR2 reads YYNGEE. CDR3 in amino acids: CASSDRQGAFGYTF. As DNA, the CDR3 is TGTGCCAGCAGCGACCGACAGGGGGCGTTTGGCTACACCTTC.

The chain's CDR3 is CASSPTSGGIRDTQYF. DNA for the CDR3: TGTGCCAGCAGCCCTACTAGCGGGGGGATTCGTGATACGCAGTATTTT. This chain joins TRBV7-9 and TRBJ2-3, with TRBD2 identical over 12 bases. The ends lost 5 bases at V and 6 bases at J; junction bases unmatched: 9. This CDR3 spans 16 amino acids. Germline V gene lookup returns CDR1 SEHNR and CDR2 FQNEAQ (reference sequence).

V gene TRBV19 combines with J gene TRBJ2-7; 10 positions agree with TRBD1. Per germline, CDR1 LNHDA and CDR2 SQIVND (reference sequence). This CDR3 comprises 15 residues. Losses at the gene ends were 9 bases for V and 5 bases for J; bases not matched to a gene: 13. The CDR3 sequence: CASSIGGTGVHEQYF. The CDR3 nucleotides read TGTGCCAGCTCCATTGGGGGGACAGGGGTACACGAGCAGTACTTC.

V gene TRBV19 combines with J gene TRBJ1-1; perhaps TRBD1 as D (5 bases). Germline CDR1 LNHDA, CDR2 SQIVND (reference sequence). V was trimmed by 9 bases and J by 5 bases, leaving 16 bases between them. This CDR3 comprises 13 residues. CDR3 sequence reads: CASRGDLGTEAFF. Here the CDR3 DNA reads TGTGCCAGCCGGGGGGACTTGGGTACTGAAGCTTTCTTT. The whole variable domain, filled in from reference TRBV19 and TRBJ1-1, reads DGGITQSPKYLFRKEGQNVTLSCEQNLNHDAMYWYRQDPGQGLRLIYYSQIVNDFQKGDIAEGYSVSREKKESFPLTVTSAQKNPTAFYLCASRGDLGTEAFFGQGTRLTVV.

This chain joins TRBV5-5 and TRBJ2-5; D possibly matches TRBD1 or TRBD2 (5 bases each). V was shortened by 2 bases and J by 5 bases, with 10 bases between the two germline ends. There are 13 residues in the CDR3. Germline CDR1 SGHKS, CDR2 YYEKEE (reference sequence). The CDR3 DNA reads TGTGCCAGCAGCTTCAGAGGGGACGAGACCCAGTACTTC. It is translated as CASSFRGDETQYF.

This chain uses TRBV6-2 or TRBV6-3 with TRBJ1-2; D is undetermined. V was pared by 1 base and J by 4 bases, with 10 bases between. The CDR3 has 14 amino acids. CDR1 is MNHEY and CDR2 is SVGEGT in the germline V gene. In DNA, the CDR3 is TGTGCCAGCAGTTACTTGGGCTCCTCCTATGGCTACACCTTC. This sequence encodes CASSYLGSSYGYTF.

This chain joins TRBV19 and TRBJ1-2; D call uncertain. This CDR3 spans 11 amino acids. Germline lookup yields CDR1 LNHDA and CDR2 SQIVND (reference sequence). The CDR3 region is CVSNSGSGYTF. The CDR3 DNA sequence: TGTGTCTCGAACTCCGGGAGTGGCTACACCTTC.

The chain employs TRBV5-4 and TRBJ2-1; no reliable D call. Trimming cost V 4 bases and J 0 bases, with 8 bases left between them. The CDR3 loop spans 14 amino acids. Per the germline V gene, CDR1 is SGHNT and CDR2 is YYREEE (reference sequence). CDR3: CASSPASSYNEQFF. The CDR3 DNA follows: TGTGCCAGCAGCCCGGCCAGCTCCTACAATGAGCAGTTCTTC.

This clone was recorded only once. The chain joins TRBV5-4 to TRBJ2-3, with D tentatively TRBD1 (5 bases). The CDR3 loop spans 16 amino acids. Germline V gene lookup returns CDR1 SGHNT and CDR2 YYREEE (reference sequence). Trimming removed 0 bases at V and 4 bases at J, with 15 bases between. The DNA of the CDR3 is TGTGCCAGCAGCTTGGGGGGCTATCGAAGCCCAGATACGCAGTATTTT. Its translation: CASSLGGYRSPDTQYF.

The chain employs TRBV30 and TRBJ2-2, with a tentative D call TRBD2 (5 bases). Trimming cost V 4 bases and J 7 bases, with 10 bases left between them. The CDR3 extends over 12 amino acids. In germline, CDR1 is GTSNPN, CDR2 SVGIG (reference sequence). For the CDR3, the DNA is TGTGCCTGGAAAGAAGGAGGCGGGGAGCTGTTTTTT. Protein product: CAWKEGGGELFF.

The chain links TRBV19 to TRBJ1-2, with 10 bases that match TRBD1. Germline assignment: CDR1 LNHDA and CDR2 SQIVND (reference sequence). Germline trimming cut 4 bases from V and 4 bases from J; bases unmatched to any gene: 12. The CDR3 length is 17 residues. In DNA, the CDR3 is TGTGCCAGTAGTAGAGGGGACGGACAGGGGGAGACCTATGGCTACACCTTC. Amino acids: CASSRGDGQGETYGYTF. Together with reference TRBV19 and TRBJ1-2, the CDR3 gives the full variable domain: DGGITQSPKYLFRKEGQNVTLSCEQNLNHDAMYWYRQDPGQGLRLIYYSQIVNDFQKGDIAEGYSVSREKKESFPLTVTSAQKNPTAFYLCASSRGDGQGETYGYTFGSGTRLTVV.

The V call is TRBV24-1, the J call TRBJ1-2; TRBD1 aligns across 10 bases. The CDR3 is made up of 15 amino acids. With V trimmed by 5 bases and J by 2 bases, 4 bases remained unmatched. Looked up from germline, CDR1 is KGHDR and CDR2 is SFDVKD. The CDR3 reads CATSGPDRGNYGYTF. DNA of the CDR3: TGTGCCACCAGTGGCCCGGACAGGGGGAACTATGGCTACACCTTC.